The source of this T cell receptor (beta chain) is a study of blood T cell repertoires in COVID-19. Across the study: Specimens from acute and convalescent COVID-19 originated in the United States, Italy and Spain. Sources were T cells, B-cell-depleted T cells, or PBMCs; the material itself was cDNA or gDNA.

This CDR3 has 14 residues. Germline-derived CDR1 and CDR2 are SGHKS and YYEKEE (reference sequence). Trimming pared 4 bases from V and 7 bases from J, leaving 17 bases between. This table comes from immunoSEQ multiplex PCR, and its TCRdb copy is limited to in-frame clones, with some not included. The sample includes 95,000 to 150,000 clones, over 70% seen only once; the top ten take 3.8%. The chain links TRBV5-5 to TRBJ1-1; possibly TRBD1 for D (6 bases). This clonotype was sampled from a woman aged 45-65 years with acute or convalescent COVID-19. The sequenced sample consisted of peripheral blood. The CDR3 DNA is TGTGCCAGCAGCGTACAGGGAAATGGTTTTGAAGCTTTCTTT. Its protein product is CASSVQGNGFEAFF.